Sequencing of this T cell receptor beta chain was carried out in a study of blood T cell repertoires in COVID-19. Study background: The United States, Italy and Spain were the sources of the acute and convalescent COVID-19 samples. Sources were T cells, B-cell-depleted T cells, or PBMCs; the material itself was cDNA or gDNA.

CDR3 length: 14 amino acids. V shed 4 bases and J shed 5 bases, with 13 bases lying between them. How the authors handled the data: By means of reference gene primer amplification, nucleated cell counts were estimated. The protocol was immunoSEQ multiplex PCR, while the TCRdb copy is restricted to in-frame clones and leaves out a portion. That table gives V, J and clone size, and the DNA gave D and trimming. The data contain some 77,000 clones, roughly nine tenths of them seen just once; the ten biggest clones take up roughly 8.5%. This sequence originates from a young man with acute or convalescent COVID-19. The sample comprised peripheral blood. The chain joins TRBV5-3 to TRBJ1-5; D possibly corresponds to TRBD1 (5 bases). TRBV5-3 is an ORF, with its function uncertain. The CDR3 sequence is CARSRRGVHQPQHF. The CDR3 bases are TGTGCCAGAAGCCGGAGGGGCGTGCATCAGCCCCAGCATTTT.